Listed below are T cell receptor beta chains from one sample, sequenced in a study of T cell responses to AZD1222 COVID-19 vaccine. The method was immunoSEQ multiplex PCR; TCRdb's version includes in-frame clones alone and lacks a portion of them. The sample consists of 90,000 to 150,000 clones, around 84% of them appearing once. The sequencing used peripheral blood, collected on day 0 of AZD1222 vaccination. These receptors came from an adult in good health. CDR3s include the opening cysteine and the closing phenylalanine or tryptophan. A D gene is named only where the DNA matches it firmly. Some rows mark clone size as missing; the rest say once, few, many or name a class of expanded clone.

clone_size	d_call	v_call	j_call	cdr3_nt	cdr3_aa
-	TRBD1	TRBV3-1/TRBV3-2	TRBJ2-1	TGTGCCAGCAGCGCCATCAGGGGGAGCTCCTACAATGAGCAGTTCTTC	CASSAIRGSSYNEQFF
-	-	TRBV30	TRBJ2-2	TGTGCCTGGAGGCCGGAAAACACCGGGGAGCTGTTTTTT	CAWRPENTGELFF
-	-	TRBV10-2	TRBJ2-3	TGCGCCAGCAGTGTGTCGGGGCCCACAGATACGCAGTATTTT	CASSVSGPTDTQYF
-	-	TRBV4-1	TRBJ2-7	TGCGCCAGCAGCCTCCGGGAAGTCGGTGGGTACGAGCAGTACTTC	CASSLREVGGYEQYF
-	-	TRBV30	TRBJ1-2	TGTGCCTGGAGTAAGGGGGGAATCTCCTATGGCTACACCTTC	CAWSKGGISYGYTF
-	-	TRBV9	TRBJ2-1	TGTGCCAGCAGCGTAGGGGCACAAGACAATGAGCAGTTCTTC	CASSVGAQDNEQFF
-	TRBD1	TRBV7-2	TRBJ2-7	TGTGCCAGCAGCTTAACCGGGACAGGGTCCTACGAGCAGTACTTC	CASSLTGTGSYEQYF
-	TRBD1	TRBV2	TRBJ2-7	TGTGCCAGCAGAGACACAGGGGTTTACGTTGTTCGCGAGCAGTACTTC	CASRDTGVYVVREQYF
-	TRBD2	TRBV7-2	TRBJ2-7	TGTGCCAGCAGCCTGTCAGGGACTAGCGTCTACGAGCAGTACTTC	CASSLSGTSVYEQYF
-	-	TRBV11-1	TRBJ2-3	TGTGCCAGCAGCTTAAGGGGTATCTGGACAGATACGCAGTATTTT	CASSLRGIWTDTQYF
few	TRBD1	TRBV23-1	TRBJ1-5	TGCGCCAGCAGTCACAATCGGAAGGACAGGGGACGCAATCAGCCCCAGCATTTT	CASSHNRKDRGRNQPQHF
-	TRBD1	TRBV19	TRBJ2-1	TGTGCCAGTAGTATACAGGGGGATTACAATGAGCAGTTCTTC	CASSIQGDYNEQFF
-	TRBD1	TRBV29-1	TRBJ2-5	TGCAGCGCCCGGGCGGGACAGGGGCAAGAGACCCAGTACTTC	CSARAGQGQETQYF
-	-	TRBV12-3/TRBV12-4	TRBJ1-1	TGTGCCAGCCGGGCCCGGGGAAACCCCTTAGCTTTCTTT	CASRARGNPLAFF
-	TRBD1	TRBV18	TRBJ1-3	TGTGCCAGCTCACTATCCGGGACAGGGAGAATTGCGGACACCATATATTTT	CASSLSGTGRIADTIYF
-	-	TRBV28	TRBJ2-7	TGTGCCAGCAGCCCACCATTAAGGTCCGAGCAGTACTTC	CASSPPLRSEQYF
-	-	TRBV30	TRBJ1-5	TGTGCCTGGGGGGTTACAGGGCAGCCCCAGCATTTT	CAWGVTGQPQHF
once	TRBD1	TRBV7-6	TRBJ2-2	TGTGCCAGCAGTTCCGGGACAGGTATCCGCACCGGGGAGCTGTTTTTT	CASSSGTGIRTGELFF
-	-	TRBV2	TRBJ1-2	TGTGCCAGTGGACAGTCGGTACTCTATGGCTACACCTTC	CASGQSVLYGYTF
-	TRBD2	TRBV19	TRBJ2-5	TGTGCCAGTAGTATGGGGGCTAGCGGGGGGAAGACCCAGTACTTC	CASSMGASGGKTQYF
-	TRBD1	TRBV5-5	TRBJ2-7	TGTGCCAGCAGCTTGGCAGGGGGCGCCGTATTAATCTACGAGCAGTACTTC	CASSLAGGAVLIYEQYF
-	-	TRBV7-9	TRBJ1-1	TGTGCCAGCAGCTTAGCGCTGGGTCGTGAGCGTGTCACTGAAGCTTTCTTT	CASSLALGRERVTEAFF
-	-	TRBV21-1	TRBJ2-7	TGTGCCAGCAGCATACGGTACAGGAGCCCCTACGAGCAGTACTTC	CASSIRYRSPYEQYF